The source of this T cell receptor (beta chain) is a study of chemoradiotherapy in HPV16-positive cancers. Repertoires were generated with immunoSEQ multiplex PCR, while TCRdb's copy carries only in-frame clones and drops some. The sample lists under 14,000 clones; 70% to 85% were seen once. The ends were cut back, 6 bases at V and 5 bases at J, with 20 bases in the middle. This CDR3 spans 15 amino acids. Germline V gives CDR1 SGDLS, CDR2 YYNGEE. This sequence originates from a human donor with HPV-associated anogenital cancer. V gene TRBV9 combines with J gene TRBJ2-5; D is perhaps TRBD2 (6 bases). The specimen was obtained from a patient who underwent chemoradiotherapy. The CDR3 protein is CASTLEGVGGETQYF. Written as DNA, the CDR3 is TGTGCCAGCACTCTAGAAGGGGTTGGGGGGGAGACCCAGTACTTC.